Included here is one T cell receptor beta chain sequence, with context. The source of the sample is a study of spatial heterogeneity in lung cancer. Study details: PBMC collected at follow-up were sequenced when available, a median of approximately two years after resection.

Time point denoted: blood at routine non-recurrence follow-up after resection. The authors sequenced whole RNA from tumor, nontumor lung or frozen PBMC without sorting. Individual TCR cDNA molecules each bore their own unique molecular identifier. TCRdb re-called the 5' RACE reads through MiXCR, storing one row per CDR3 protein. The sample has fewer than 150,000 distinct CDR3 sequences, roughly 10% seen once. CDR1 and CDR2 from the germline V gene are SEHNR and FQNEAQ (reference sequence). The junction had 13 bases not matched to a gene; V was cut back by 4 bases and J by 4 bases. CDR3 size: 17 residues.

The rearrangement joins TRBV7-9 to TRBJ1-3; 7 bases fit TRBD1. This receptor was obtained from a female donor with early-stage non-small cell lung cancer. The sequenced sample was PBMCs, obtained at follow-up. Here the CDR3 reads CASSSLDTGVRGNTIYF. In DNA, the CDR3 is TGTGCCAGCAGCTCACTCGACACAGGGGTGAGAGGAAACACCATATATTTT.